The table lists the clone carrying this T cell receptor beta chain with a count of one. This sample was included in a study of CD8 T cells in Susac syndrome. The CDR3 covers 11 residues. Germline V gives CDR1 MNHEY, CDR2 SMNVEV (reference sequence). V was clipped by 6 bases and J by 3 bases, with 6 bases between them. After extraction with the RNeasy kit, roughly 0.5 to 1 ug of the RNA was reverse transcribed using random hexamers. A single record per CDR3 protein comes from TCRdb applying MiXCR to the immunoSEQ multiplex PCR reads. The top ten clones hold about 0.28% of a sample with about 94,000 distinct CDR3 sequences, roughly 94% of them seen once.

The sample comprised CD4+ T cells from PBMCs. The rearrangement uses TRBV27 and TRBJ2-7, with no clear D. The receptor comes from a human donor with Susac syndrome. The CDR3 sequence: CASRSVYEQYF. DNA of the CDR3: TGTGCCAGCAGGTCCGTCTACGAGCAGTACTTC.